This TCR beta chain is from a study of CD8+ T cells in alopecia areata. Study-wide context: Patients in the treated group were given tofacitinib by mouth, 5 to 10 mg twice a day. Patients remained on tofacitinib for 6 to 18 months and then went 6 months without it.

RNA extraction and reverse transcription yielded cDNA as sequencing template. Clones were read by immunoSEQ multiplex PCR, and TCRdb kept only the in-frame ones, dropping some. The sample includes 110,000 to 150,000 clones, about 56% seen only once; the top ten take roughly 15%. Treatment noted: oral pan-JAK inhibitor, 5-10 mg twice daily. Sorted populations comprised CD4+ and CD8+ T cells obtained from PBMCs. The CDR3 spans 15 residues. CDR1 is LGHNA, CDR2 YSLEER, per germline. Trimming removed 1 base at V and 7 bases at J, with 14 bases between. The TCR was taken from a human donor with alopecia areata. This chain uses TRBV4-3 with TRBJ2-1; D is ambiguous. The sample in question was CD8+ T cells sorted from blood, obtained at week 4, from a patient treated with tofacitinib. The CDR3 DNA sequence: TGCGCCAGCAGCCAAGGATGGACCAAAGGGAATGAGCAGTTCTTC. Encoded protein: CASSQGWTKGNEQFF.